Below, 16 T cell receptor beta chains from the same sample are listed, as sequenced in a study of T-cell reconstitution after alpha-beta-depleted transplantation in children. The authors prepared the TCRbeta library with unique molecular identifiers. TCRdb re-called the PCR reads with MiXCR, one entry per CDR3 protein. The profile covers 350,000 to 500,000 distinct CDR3 sequences, with around two fifths appearing a single time and about 30% taken by the ten largest. Here the sequenced sample was PBMCs, taken before TCRalphabeta/CD19-depleted stem cell transplant. The receptor set was obtained from a girl aged 2-10 years with aplastic anemia, due to receive a stem cell transplant.

J is TRBJ2-5 and V is TRBV12-3 or TRBV12-4; TRBD1 aligns across 11 bases. The CDR3 runs to 15 residues. V dropped 3 bases and J dropped 1; count of bases not matched to a gene: 1. The DNA for the CDR3 is TGTGCCAGCAGTTTCGGGACAGGGGGCCAAGAGACCCAGTACTTC. Translated: CASSFGTGGQETQYF.

At least ten counts were recorded for this clonotype. V usage is TRBV5-1 and J usage is TRBJ2-3; 10 positions match TRBD1. The junction had 5 bases not matched to a gene; V was cut back by 4 bases and J by 6 bases. The CDR3 runs to 14 residues. Looked up from germline, CDR1 is SGHRS and CDR2 is YFSETQ. In nucleotides, the CDR3 is TGCGCCAGCAGCCCGGGACAGGGGCTGGATACGCAGTATTTT. It specifies CASSPGQGLDTQYF.

This clonotype was detected ten times or more. The chain is built from TRBV29-1 and TRBJ1-2; D remains ambiguous. The CDR3 runs 10 residues. The germline V gene encodes CDR1 SQVTM and CDR2 ANQGSEA. The V end lost 5 bases, the J end lost 0 bases, and 1 base lay between the germline ends. The CDR3: CSVSNYGYTF. The DNA for the CDR3 is TGCAGCGTTTCTAACTATGGCTACACCTTC.

This clonotype appeared once. The genes are TRBV20-1 and TRBJ2-7; TRBD1 aligns across 7 bases. J was trimmed by 0 bases and V by 2 bases; bases with no gene match: 4. Germline CDR1 and CDR2: DFQATT and SNEGSKA (reference sequence). CDR3 size: 14 residues. The CDR3 region is CSARSGQISYEQYF. CDR3 nucleotides: TGCAGTGCTAGATCGGGACAGATCTCCTACGAGCAGTACTTC.

V and J are TRBV20-1 and TRBJ2-6; no clear D. CDR3 size: 15 residues. V was trimmed by 6 bases and J by 0 bases, leaving 12 bases between them. CDR1 is DFQATT and CDR2 is SNEGSKA in the germline V gene (reference sequence). CDR3 in amino acids: CSAPAQSSGANVLTF. CDR3 nucleotide sequence: TGCAGTGCGCCGGCTCAGAGCTCTGGGGCCAACGTCCTGACTTTC.

This clonotype was counted ten times or more. The rearrangement links TRBV20-1 to TRBJ2-5; 10 nucleotides line up with TRBD2. The germline CDR1 and CDR2 sequences are DFQATT and SNEGSKA (reference sequence). This CDR3 region has 17 residues. J was trimmed by 4 bases and V by 0 bases; bases with no gene match: 11. CDR3 in amino acids: CSARDPLAGVGGETQYF. The CDR3 bases are TGCAGTGCTAGAGACCCCCTAGCGGGAGTTGGGGGAGAGACCCAGTACTTC.

This clonotype was counted only a few times. CDR3 sequence (DNA): TGTGCCAGCAGTTCCCAGAGAGGACGGATTCGGGGTTTGGGGCAGTTCTTC. Translating it yields CASSSQRGRIRGLGQFF. The genes are TRBV6-5 and TRBJ2-1, with D maybe TRBD2 (5 bases). The V and J ends lost 4 bases and 12 bases respectively, with 28 bases between them. The CDR3 extends over 17 amino acids. Germline CDR1 reads MNHEY; CDR2 reads SVGAGI.

On this clonotype itself: An end of the junction does not agree with germline; a read error may underlie this. CDR3: CAISVPGLAGVETQYF. CDR3 sequence (DNA): TGTGCCATCAGCGTACCGGGACTAGCGGGAGTGGAGACCCAGTACTTC. This chain joins TRBV9 and TRBJ2-5; 14 bases agree with TRBD2. The CDR3 consists of 16 residues. Germline CDR1 SGDLS, CDR2 YYNGEE.

CDR3 protein: CASTISGVSTDTQYF. CDR3 DNA sequence: TGCGCCAGCACCATAAGCGGGGTTAGCACAGATACGCAGTATTTT. The V gene is TRBV5-1, the J gene TRBJ2-3, with 7 positions matching TRBD2. The CDR3 runs 15 residues. The V gene end was trimmed by 6 bases and the J gene end by 0 bases; junction bases not matched to a gene: 7. Germline CDR1 SGHRS, CDR2 YFSETQ.

In its sample, this clonotype was seen a few times. The chain uses TRBV5-6 and TRBJ2-1, with TRBD1 matching over 8 bases. The CDR3 consists of 14 residues. J was trimmed by 2 bases and V by 4 bases; bases with no gene match: 2. The germline gives CDR1 SGHDT, CDR2 YYEEEE. Here the CDR3 DNA reads TGTGCCAGCAGCACAGGGGGAACCTACAATGAGCAGTTCTTC. This encodes CASSTGGTYNEQFF.

DNA of the CDR3: TGTGCAAGTCGGCTCCGGCGGGGTGGTTTCTACGAGCAGTACTTC. Amino acids: CASRLRRGGFYEQYF. The J gene is TRBJ2-7, the V gene TRBV12-2; TRBD2, the D gene given by the table, was not confirmed from the DNA. TRBV12-2 is annotated as a pseudogene. The CDR3 contains 15 residues.

This clonotype occurred a few times. This sequence joins TRBV3-1 and TRBJ2-5; D ambiguous. The CDR3 runs 16 residues. V was pared by 4 bases and J by 2 bases, with 17 bases between. Per the germline V gene, CDR1 is LGHDT and CDR2 is YNNKEL (reference sequence). The CDR3, as DNA: TGTGCCAGCAGCCCCAAATCCCAGGCCTTACAAGAGACCCAGTACTTC. This sequence encodes CASSPKSQALQETQYF.

This clonotype appeared many times. The chain has TRBV27 and TRBJ2-3; 7 nucleotides line up with TRBD1. Germline trimming cut 6 bases from V and 4 bases from J; bases unmatched to any gene: 10. The germline CDR1 and CDR2 sequences are MNHEY and SMNVEV (reference sequence). The CDR3 has 15 amino acids. For the CDR3, the DNA is TGTGCCAGCAGCGAGACAGGGAGTCTCCCAGATACGCAGTATTTT. Translating gives CASSETGSLPDTQYF.

Ten or more counts support this clonotype. The CDR3 region is CSARDWRDRDYEQYF. The DNA of the CDR3 is TGCAGTGCTAGAGACTGGCGGGACAGAGACTACGAGCAGTACTTC. V gene TRBV20-1 combines with J gene TRBJ2-7; possible D gene TRBD1, 7 bases. CDR1 and CDR2 from the germline V gene are DFQATT and SNEGSKA (reference sequence). Trimming stripped 0 bases from V and 3 bases from J, with 15 bases between. The CDR3 extends over 15 amino acids.

V usage is TRBV7-9 and J usage is TRBJ1-2; tentative D call: TRBD1 (5 bases). Trimming left V 5 bases short and J 0 bases short, with 10 bases between. The CDR3 covers 14 residues. Looked up from germline, CDR1 is SEHNR and CDR2 is FQNEAQ (reference sequence). CDR3 in amino acids: CASSLGHTNYGYTF. Written as DNA, the CDR3 is TGTGCCAGCAGCCTAGGACACACTAACTATGGCTACACCTTC. Drawing the rest from reference TRBV7-9 and TRBJ1-2, the complete variable domain is DTGVSQNPRHKITKRGQNVTFRCDPISEHNRLYWYRQTLGQGPEFLTYFQNEAQLEKSRLLSDRFSAERPKGSFSTLEIQRTEQGDSAMYLCASSLGHTNYGYTFGSGTRLTVV.

This chain joins TRBV5-1 and TRBJ2-6; D possibly corresponds to TRBD1 (5 bases). CDR1 and CDR2 (germline): SGHRS, YFSETQ. The CDR3 extends over 16 amino acids. Between the trimmed V and J ends, which lost 4 bases and 0 bases, there was a span of 11 bases. The CDR3 sequence is CASSRTKTSGANVLTF. The CDR3 DNA is TGCGCCAGCAGCCGGACAAAGACCTCTGGGGCCAACGTCCTGACTTTC.